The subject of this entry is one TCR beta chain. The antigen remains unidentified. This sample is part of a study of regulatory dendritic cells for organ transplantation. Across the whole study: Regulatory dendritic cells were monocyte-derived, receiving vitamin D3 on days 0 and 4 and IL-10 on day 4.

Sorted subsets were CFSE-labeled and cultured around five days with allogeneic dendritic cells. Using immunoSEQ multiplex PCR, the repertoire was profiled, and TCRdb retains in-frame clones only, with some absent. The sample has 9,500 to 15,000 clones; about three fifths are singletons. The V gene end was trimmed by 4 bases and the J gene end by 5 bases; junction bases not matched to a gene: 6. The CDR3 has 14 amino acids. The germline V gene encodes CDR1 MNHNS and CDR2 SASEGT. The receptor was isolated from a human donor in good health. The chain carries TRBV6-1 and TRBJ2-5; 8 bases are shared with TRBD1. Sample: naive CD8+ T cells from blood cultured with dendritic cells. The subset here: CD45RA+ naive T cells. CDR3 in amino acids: CASSGRTGGETQYF. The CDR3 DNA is TGTGCCAGCAGTGGACGAACAGGGGGGGAGACCCAGTACTTC.